The 31 T cell receptor beta chains reported below all come from one sample, sequenced in a study of graft-versus-host responses after intestinal transplantation. To release intraepithelial and lamina propria lymphocytes, the graft tissue was processed. The repertoire was sequenced with immunoSEQ multiplex PCR; TCRdb's copy has only in-frame clones and lacks some. This sample has fewer than 20,000 clones; 60% to 85% occur once, and the top ten carry roughly 8%. The sample was ileum tissue, taken approximately 61 weeks after intestinal transplant. These receptors were obtained from a human patient who received an intestinal transplant, so some T cells may come from the graft donor.

The chain couples TRBV5-1 to TRBJ1-3; TRBD1 matches 8 bases. This CDR3 comprises 19 residues. CDR1 is SGHRS and CDR2 is YFSETQ in the germline V gene. J was trimmed by 0 bases and V by 0 bases; bases with no gene match: 11. The CDR3 DNA sequence: TGCGCCAGCAGCTTGGCTGGTCGGGGACAGGCAAGCTCTGGAAACACCATATATTTT. It is translated as CASSLAGRGQASSGNTIYF.

The chain recombines TRBV27 with TRBJ2-5; D is possibly TRBD2 (6 bases). The CDR3 length is 14 residues. Trimming removed 2 bases at V and 1 base at J, with 8 bases between. Germline CDR1 and CDR2: MNHEY and SMNVEV (reference sequence). The CDR3 region is CASSLAGTQETQYF. The CDR3 region has the DNA TGTGCCAGCAGTTTAGCGGGAACCCAAGAGACCCAGTACTTC.

The chain is built from TRBV28 and TRBJ2-1; TRBD2 might be the D (5 bases). The CDR3 covers 12 residues. CDR1 is MDHEN, CDR2 SYDVKM, per germline. Trimming cost V 8 bases and J 0 bases, with 5 bases left between them. CDR3 coding DNA: TGTGCCAGCGGGAGCTCCTACAATGAGCAGTTCTTC. It encodes CASGSSYNEQFF.

This clone came up a few times. J is TRBJ1-5 and V is TRBV6-6, with D hard to call. Germline CDR1 reads MNHNY; CDR2 reads SVGAGI (reference sequence). Trimming took off 5 bases at V and 3 bases at J, with 17 bases between the two ends. This CDR3 has 16 amino acids. CDR3 sequence: CASSPGPQVDNQPQHF. In nucleotides, the CDR3 is TGTGCCAGCAGTCCGGGCCCCCAAGTAGACAATCAGCCCCAGCATTTT.

The V call is TRBV6-6, the J call TRBJ2-3; 7 nucleotides line up with TRBD1. CDR1 MNHNY and CDR2 SVGAGI come from the germline V gene (reference sequence). The CDR3 runs to 15 residues. Germline trimming cut 2 bases from V and 3 bases from J; bases unmatched to any gene: 5. The CDR3 loop is CASSYRQGMTDTQYF. DNA for the CDR3: TGTGCCAGCAGTTACCGACAGGGAATGACAGATACGCAGTATTTT.

This chain uses TRBV6-5 with TRBJ2-7; a possible D gene is TRBD1 (6 bases). The V end lost 0 bases, the J end lost 10 bases, and 10 bases lay between the germline ends. Germline values: CDR1 MNHEY, CDR2 SVGAGI. The CDR3 has 12 amino acids. In nucleotides, the CDR3 is TGTGCCAGCAGTTACTCAACAGGGTTACAGTACTTC. This sequence encodes CASSYSTGLQYF.

On this clone itself: Within the sample, other DNA sequences also encode this same CDR3. The chain couples TRBV5-8 to TRBJ1-5; D is undetermined. Looked up from germline, CDR1 is SGHTS and CDR2 is YDEGEE. Trimming pared 0 bases from V and 6 bases from J, leaving 13 bases between. The CDR3 runs 15 residues. As DNA, the CDR3 is TGTGCCAGCAGCTTGGGAGGAGGGTGGGCTCAGCCCCAGCATTTT. As protein: CASSLGGGWAQPQHF.

The CDR3: CASSRTGSRSYGYTF. The CDR3 region has the DNA TGTGCCAGCAGTCGGACGGGTAGCCGGAGCTATGGCTACACCTTC. The chain links TRBV6-1 to TRBJ1-2; D is unresolved. The germline V and J ends were trimmed by 5 bases and 4 bases, with 17 bases remaining between them. Germline loops: CDR1 MNHNS, CDR2 SASEGT. The CDR3 covers 15 residues.

The gene calls are TRBV5-8 and TRBJ1-5; 8 nucleotides match TRBD1. This CDR3 spans 17 amino acids. V dropped 0 bases and J dropped 2; count of bases not matched to a gene: 7. Germline values: CDR1 SGHTS, CDR2 YDEGEE. CDR3 sequence reads: CASSLAMTGAGNQPQHF. The CDR3 DNA follows: TGTGCCAGCAGCTTGGCCATGACAGGGGCAGGCAATCAGCCCCAGCATTTT.

The CDR3 loop is CASSTGPTDTQYF. The CDR3 DNA reads as TGCGCCAGCAGCACGGGACCGACAGATACGCAGTATTTT. V is TRBV5-1 and J is TRBJ2-3; possibly TRBD1 or TRBD2 for D (5 bases each). With 4 bases removed from V and 3 bases from J, the gap between germline ends came to 9 bases. Germline CDR1 reads SGHRS; CDR2 reads YFSETQ. This CDR3 has 13 amino acids.

This clone was counted a few times. The chain has TRBV11-2 and TRBJ2-3, with D possibly matching TRBD2 (6 bases). The ends were cut back, 3 bases at V and 3 bases at J, with 10 bases in the middle. Germline V gene data show CDR1 as SGHAT and CDR2 as FQNNGV. The CDR3 has 14 amino acids. CDR3 bases: TGTGCCAGCAGCTTTGCGGGATGGACAGATACGCAGTATTTT. This encodes CASSFAGWTDTQYF.

The chain recombines TRBV4-3 with TRBJ2-3; D might be TRBD1 or TRBD2, each matching 6 bases. V was cut by 0 bases and J by 2 bases, with 15 bases left in between. From germline, CDR1 is LGHNA and CDR2 YSLEER. The CDR3 is made up of 17 amino acids. This CDR3 reads CASSQDGGLRSTDTQYF. The CDR3 region has the DNA TGCGCCAGCAGCCAAGATGGGGGGCTCCGCTCCACAGATACGCAGTATTTT.

The chain recombines TRBV9 with TRBJ2-2; 7 nucleotides agree with TRBD2. With V trimmed by 4 bases and J by 0 bases, 6 bases remained unmatched. Per the germline V gene, CDR1 is SGDLS and CDR2 is YYNGEE. The CDR3 is 16 residues long. The chain's CDR3 is CASSRGAGANTGELFF. CDR3 sequence (DNA): TGTGCCAGCAGCCGAGGGGCGGGGGCGAACACCGGGGAGCTGTTTTTT.

Here the CDR3 reads CASSRGGFEETQYF. CDR3 nucleotides: TGTGCCAGCTCCCGCGGGGGATTTGAAGAGACCCAGTACTTC. This chain connects TRBV27 to TRBJ2-5; TRBD2 matches at 7 bases. CDR3 length: 14 residues. Germline values: CDR1 MNHEY, CDR2 SMNVEV (reference sequence). The J segment lost 3 bases and the V segment lost 8 bases, leaving 9 bases of the junction unmatched.

This rearrangement joins TRBV5-8 to TRBJ2-1; either TRBD1 or TRBD2 may supply D (5 bases each). V gave up 4 bases and J gave up 8 bases, with 13 bases separating them. The germline gives CDR1 SGHTS, CDR2 YDEGEE. The CDR3 runs to 13 residues. The CDR3 DNA reads as TGTGCCAGCAGCCTTCAGGGACGAGATGAGCAGTTCTTC. Amino acids: CASSLQGRDEQFF.

The V gene is TRBV2, the J gene TRBJ1-1; D gene ambiguous. The CDR3 has 14 residues. Germline V gene sequence: CDR1 SNHLY, CDR2 FYNNEI. The ends were cut back, 8 bases at V and 0 bases at J, with 13 bases in the middle. Written as DNA, the CDR3 is TGTGCCAGCGGAGTGAGCCAAATGAACACTGAAGCTTTCTTT. Protein: CASGVSQMNTEAFF.

This chain joins TRBV7-9 and TRBJ2-7; no clear D. Trimming took off 5 bases at V and 4 bases at J, with 9 bases between the two ends. The CDR3 loop spans 12 amino acids. CDR1 is SEHNR and CDR2 is FQNEAQ in the germline V gene (reference sequence). The CDR3 reads CASSPPSYEQYF. Written as DNA, the CDR3 is TGTGCCAGCAGCCCCCCCTCGTACGAGCAGTACTTC. Variable domain in full (rest from reference TRBV7-9 and TRBJ2-7): DTGVSQNPRHKITKRGQNVTFRCDPISEHNRLYWYRQTLGQGPEFLTYFQNEAQLEKSRLLSDRFSAERPKGSFSTLEIQRTEQGDSAMYLCASSPPSYEQYFGPGTRLTVT.

The chain employs TRBV19 and TRBJ1-6; weak D call: TRBD1 (5 bases). Germline-derived CDR1 and CDR2 are LNHDA and SQIVND (reference sequence). Trimming left V 7 bases short and J 6 bases short, with 13 bases between. This CDR3 is 14 amino acids long. CDR3 bases: TGTGCCAGTACCGACGACAGTTTTAATTCACCCCTCCACTTT. Protein sequence: CASTDDSFNSPLHF.

This clone is a singleton in its sample. The CDR3 spells CASSFSGYNEQFF. The CDR3 DNA reads TGTGCCAGCAGTTTTTCTGGCTACAATGAGCAGTTCTTC. The gene calls are TRBV27 and TRBJ2-1, with D uncertain. This CDR3 comprises 13 residues. Germline V CDR1 and CDR2: MNHEY, SMNVEV (reference sequence). Between the trimmed V and J ends, which lost 3 bases and 3 bases, there was a span of 6 bases.

This rearrangement joins TRBV7-9 to TRBJ2-7; D is uncertain. CDR3 length: 12 residues. Trimming pared 5 bases from V and 1 base from J, leaving 6 bases between. The V gene's germline CDR1 is SEHNR and CDR2 FQNEAQ (reference sequence). The CDR3, as DNA: TGTGCCAGCAGCGCCGAATCCTACGAGCAGTACTTC. Its protein is CASSAESYEQYF.

The chain combines TRBV15 with TRBJ2-7; D gene unclear. Germline-derived CDR1 and CDR2 are LNHNV and YYDKDF (reference sequence). V was clipped by 0 bases and J by 5 bases, with 8 bases between them. The CDR3 loop spans 13 amino acids. Here the CDR3 DNA reads TGTGCCACCAGCAGAGATTTGGGCGACGAGCAGTACTTC. It yields the protein CATSRDLGDEQYF. Full variable domain (outside the CDR3, taken from reference TRBV15 and TRBJ2-7): DAMVIQNPRYQVTQFGKPVTLSCSQTLNHNVMYWYQQKSSQAPKLLFHYYDKDFNNEADTPDNFQSRRPNTSFCFLDIRSPGLGDTAMYLCATSRDLGDEQYFGPGTRLTVT.

The CDR3 protein is CASSWLTGEVQYF. Here the CDR3 DNA reads TGTGCCAGCAGCTGGTTAACAGGAGAGGTGCAGTACTTC. The chain combines TRBV4-2 with TRBJ2-7; D might be TRBD1 (5 bases). Germline V gives CDR1 LGHNA, CDR2 YNFKEQ. The CDR3 contains 13 residues. V was cut by 5 bases and J by 9 bases, with 17 bases left in between.

The chain employs TRBV4-1 and TRBJ1-2; TRBD1 aligns across 11 bases. This CDR3 has 16 residues. CDR1 and CDR2 from the germline V gene are MGHRA and YSYEKL. Trimming cost V 1 base and J 2 bases; bases outside gene matches: 3. In nucleotides, the CDR3 is TGCGCCAGCAGCCAAGGGAGGGACAGGGGGAACTATGGCTACACCTTC. Its translation: CASSQGRDRGNYGYTF.

This clone was found a few times. The CDR3 reads CASSHGLAGQPGDTQYF. The CDR3 DNA reads as TGCGCCAGCAGCCACGGACTAGCGGGCCAACCGGGAGATACGCAGTATTTT. The chain employs TRBV4-1 and TRBJ2-3; 11 bases are a match to TRBD2. This CDR3 region has 17 residues. The germline gives CDR1 MGHRA, CDR2 YSYEKL. V was clipped by 3 bases and J by 5 bases; unmatched bases: 10.

The chain couples TRBV5-4 to TRBJ2-7; 7 bases are a match to TRBD1. J was trimmed by 5 bases and V by 2 bases; bases with no gene match: 4. The germline gives CDR1 SGHNT, CDR2 YYREEE (reference sequence). This CDR3 is 13 amino acids long. CDR3 sequence reads: CASSFKGADEQYF. The CDR3 nucleotides are TGTGCCAGCAGCTTTAAGGGGGCCGACGAGCAGTACTTC.

This clone was seen a handful of times. The rearrangement uses TRBV4-1 and TRBJ1-6; weak D call: TRBD1 (5 bases). This CDR3 contains 14 residues. The germline V and J ends were trimmed by 2 bases and 10 bases, with 12 bases remaining between them. Germline assignment: CDR1 MGHRA and CDR2 YSYEKL. The CDR3 is CASSQQGNRSPLHF. The CDR3 DNA sequence: TGCGCCAGCAGCCAACAGGGTAATAGGTCACCCCTCCACTTT.

The chain couples TRBV11-2 to TRBJ2-4; 7 nucleotides align to TRBD1. J lost 7 bases, V lost 3 bases, and 12 bases had no gene match. CDR3 length: 16 amino acids. Per the germline V gene, CDR1 is SGHAT and CDR2 is FQNNGV. The CDR3 DNA reads TGTGCCAGCAGCTTGTCACTCGGGGACAGTGGGAACATTCAGTACTTC. It yields the protein CASSLSLGDSGNIQYF.

This rearrangement joins TRBV6-5 to TRBJ2-1, with D uncertain. Trimming took 8 bases from V and 8 from J, leaving 19 bases between them. Germline loops: CDR1 MNHEY, CDR2 SVGAGI. The CDR3 spans 14 residues. CDR3 in DNA: TGTGCCAGCCACCGAGGCCCTGGCCACCATGAGCAGTTCTTC. It codes for CASHRGPGHHEQFF.

This chain connects TRBV6-6 to TRBJ1-4; 9 positions agree with TRBD1. Looked up from germline, CDR1 is MNHNY and CDR2 is SVGAGI (reference sequence). V shed 6 bases and J 8 bases; nucleotides not matched to a gene: 10. The CDR3 covers 15 residues. CDR3 nucleotides: TGTGCCAGCAGCGACTCCGGGACAGGGAGGGAAAAACTGTTTTTT. Translated, it gives CASSDSGTGREKLFF.

This rearrangement joins TRBV19 to TRBJ2-2; D is unresolved. Germline assignment: CDR1 LNHDA and CDR2 SQIVND (reference sequence). The V end lost 1 base, the J end lost 6 bases, and 6 bases lay between the germline ends. This CDR3 region has 13 residues. CDR3 loop: CASSIGSPGELFF. CDR3 bases: TGTGCCAGTAGTATAGGGTCCCCCGGGGAGCTGTTTTTT.

V and J are TRBV15 and TRBJ2-5, with a weak D call TRBD1 (6 bases). This CDR3 spans 18 amino acids. CDR1 and CDR2 (germline): LNHNV, YYDKDF (reference sequence). Deletions cut 0 bases from V and 2 bases from J, with 19 bases between. Here the CDR3 reads CATSRDRVQGTIQETQYF. The CDR3 nucleotides read TGTGCCACCAGCAGAGACCGAGTACAGGGAACCATACAAGAGACCCAGTACTTC.